The T cell receptor (beta chain) described here comes from a study of blood T cell repertoires in COVID-19. Study information: Sources were T cells, B-cell-depleted T cells, or PBMCs; the material itself was cDNA or gDNA.

Trimming left V 2 bases short and J 9 bases short, with 14 bases between. The CDR3 loop spans 15 amino acids. The germline V gene encodes CDR1 MNHNS and CDR2 SASEGT. As handled by the study authors: Nucleated cell number was recorded as an estimate derived from reference gene primer amplification. Here immunoSEQ multiplex PCR was the method, and the copy in TCRdb shows in-frame clones only, minus some. The DNA was the basis for D and trimming; V, J and clone size are from that table. The table records more than 110,000 clones, 80% to 85% of them present only once. Source material: peripheral blood. The sequence derives from a human donor in a cohort sampled during active COVID-19. The rearrangement joins TRBV6-1 to TRBJ1-6; D not resolved. The CDR3 DNA reads TGTGCCAGCAGTGAACATTCGGAGGGTACTTCACCCCTCCACTTT. Protein product: CASSEHSEGTSPLHF.